This paragraph reports one T cell receptor (beta chain). Antigen unknown. The source of the sample is a study of T cells after posttransplantation cyclophosphamide. Study-wide points: Donor CD8+ memory clones often dominated recipient blood repertoires at later times. TRB overlap between skin or GI tissue T cells and blood was limited. TRB clonality was highly associated with recipient CMV seropositivity and reactivation.

Libraries were prepared by immunoSEQ multiplex PCR; TCRdb keeps only in-frame clonotypes and omits some of them. Among about 10,000 clones listed, roughly 85% were seen once. Cyclophosphamide on days +3 and +4 followed busulfan-fludarabine conditioning and a marrow graft. This CDR3 spans 14 amino acids. Trimming took 2 bases from V and 5 from J; bases not matched to a gene: 2. Germline lookup yields CDR1 SGHNT and CDR2 YENEEA. The sequence came from a female patient in her forties or fifties who received an allogeneic stem cell transplant from a related donor, was CMV-positive, and had no GVHD. Some T cells may originate from the graft donor. The starting material was PBMCs, obtained 1,800 to 2,000 days after a stem cell transplant with posttransplant cyclophosphamide. V is TRBV11-3 and J is TRBJ2-5, with 10 positions matching TRBD2. The CDR3 spells CASSLTSGAETQYF. The CDR3 DNA sequence: TGTGCCAGCAGCTTAACTAGCGGGGCTGAGACCCAGTACTTC. Supplemented by reference TRBV11-3 and TRBJ2-5, the full variable domain reads EAGVVQSPRYKIIEKKQPVAFWCNPISGHNTLYWYLQNLGQGPELLIRYENEEAVDDSQLPKDRFSAERLKGVDSTLKIQPAELGDSAVYLCASSLTSGAETQYFGPGTRLLVL.